The rows below give T cell receptor beta chains drawn from one sample of a study of long-term antiretroviral therapy in people with HIV. Assay: immunoSEQ multiplex PCR; the TCRdb copy retains only in-frame clones and omits some. The data contain about 23,000 clones, roughly 80% of them singletons. The sequenced sample was unsorted PBMCs, obtained 1.6 years after starting antiretroviral therapy. The receptors derive from a man aged 35 to 55 with HIV. CDR3s include the opening cysteine and the closing phenylalanine or tryptophan. D genes are given only for firm matches. Clone sizes are given selectively: once, few, many, or a class where the clone is expanded.

J: TRBJ1-4
size: .
D: .
V: TRBV4-1
DNA: TGCGCCAGCAGCCAAGATGCAGGGGTCAATGAAAAACTGTTTTTT
CDR3: CASSQDAGVNEKLFF

J: TRBJ2-7
size: once
D: .
V: TRBV5-6
DNA: TGTGCCAGCAGCCCCATCCCGGGCCCTACCTACGAGCAGTACTTC
CDR3: CASSPIPGPTYEQYF

J: TRBJ2-1
size: .
D: .
V: TRBV4-1
DNA: TGCGCCAGCAGCCAAGAAACAGGGACCAGCTCCTACAATGAGCAGTTCTTC
CDR3: CASSQETGTSSYNEQFF

J: TRBJ2-5
size: .
D: TRBD2
V: TRBV9
DNA: TGTGCCAGCAGCGTTTCCGGGACTAGCGGGAGTGAGACCCAGTACTTC
CDR3: CASSVSGTSGSETQYF

J: TRBJ1-5
size: .
D: .
V: TRBV2
DNA: TGTGCCAGCAGTAGGCAGGGTAGGTATAGCAATCAGCCCCAGCATTTT
CDR3: CASSRQGRYSNQPQHF

J: TRBJ2-3
size: few
D: .
V: TRBV23-1
DNA: TGCGCCAGCAGTCAAAGGTCCCGGGAATTGGCCACAGATACGCAGTATTTT
CDR3: CASSQRSRELATDTQYF

J: TRBJ2-5
size: .
D: .
V: TRBV20-1
DNA: TGCAGTGCCGTTCAAGAGACCCAGTACTTC
CDR3: CSAVQETQYF

J: TRBJ1-5
size: .
D: TRBD1
V: TRBV4-1
DNA: TGCGCCAGCAGCCAATACCAGACAGGGATCGAGCCCCAGCATTTT
CDR3: CASSQYQTGIEPQHF

J: TRBJ2-1
size: .
D: .
V: TRBV11-2
DNA: TGTGCCAGCAGCTTCCGGTTCGGTAGCAATGAGCAGTTCTTC
CDR3: CASSFRFGSNEQFF

J: TRBJ2-1
size: .
D: .
V: TRBV5-6
DNA: TGTGCCAGCAGCTTGGTTCAGAAGAGCTCCTACAATGAGCAGTTCTTC
CDR3: CASSLVQKSSYNEQFF

J: TRBJ2-3
size: .
D: TRBD2
V: TRBV2
DNA: TGTGCCAGCAGTAAACTAGCGGGAGGGGGAGATACGCAGTATTTT
CDR3: CASSKLAGGGDTQYF

J: TRBJ2-6
size: few
D: .
V: TRBV9
DNA: TGTGCCAGCAGCTCCATAGCCAACGTCCTGACTTTC
CDR3: CASSSIANVLTF

J: TRBJ1-2
size: .
D: TRBD1
V: TRBV5-4
DNA: TGTGCCAGCAGCGCTGATCCGACAGGGGCTGACTATGGCTACACCTTC
CDR3: CASSADPTGADYGYTF

J: TRBJ2-1
size: .
D: TRBD2
V: TRBV9
DNA: TGTGCCAGCAGCGGTAGCGGGGGGGCCCCCTACAATGAGCAGTTCTTC
CDR3: CASSGSGGAPYNEQFF

J: TRBJ1-5
size: .
D: .
V: TRBV29-1
DNA: TGCAGCGTTCAGGACAGCAATCAGCCCCAGCATTTT
CDR3: CSVQDSNQPQHF

J: TRBJ2-3
size: .
D: TRBD1
V: TRBV4-1
DNA: TGCGCCAGCAGACTTGGGACAGTTAGCACAGATACGCAGTATTTT
CDR3: CASRLGTVSTDTQYF

J: TRBJ2-2
size: .
D: .
V: TRBV10-3
DNA: TGTGCCATCAGTGTTTCACCCAGGGGAAACACCGGGGAGCTGTTTTTT
CDR3: CAISVSPRGNTGELFF

J: TRBJ1-2
size: .
D: .
V: TRBV15
DNA: TGTGCCACCAGCAGAGGAGGGAACTATGGCTACACCTTC
CDR3: CATSRGGNYGYTF

J: TRBJ2-1
size: .
D: TRBD2
V: TRBV15
DNA: TGTGCCACCAGCACTAGTAATCCGGGACTAGAGGGCTCCTACAATGAGCAGTTCTTC
CDR3: CATSTSNPGLEGSYNEQFF

J: TRBJ1-2
size: .
D: .
V: TRBV6-5
DNA: TGTGCCAGCAGTTCAGGGTTGCCCCTGGGTGGCTACACCTTC
CDR3: CASSSGLPLGGYTF

J: TRBJ2-1
size: .
D: .
V: TRBV5-8
DNA: TGTGCCAGCAGCGATGGACAGAGCTCCTACAATGAGCAGTTCTTC
CDR3: CASSDGQSSYNEQFF

J: TRBJ2-2
size: .
D: TRBD2
V: TRBV9
DNA: TGTGCCAGCAGCGCCGGACTAGCGGGAGGTCCGAGCACCGGGGAGCTGTTTTTT
CDR3: CASSAGLAGGPSTGELFF

J: TRBJ1-1
size: .
D: .
V: TRBV7-9
DNA: TGTGCCAGCGGAGTAGAGAACACTGAAGCTTTCTTT
CDR3: CASGVENTEAFF

J: TRBJ2-1
size: .
D: TRBD1
V: TRBV7-6
DNA: TGTGCCAGCAGCTTAGTGGGGTCTCGGACAGGGGCTATCGAGCAGTTCTTC
CDR3: CASSLVGSRTGAIEQFF

J: TRBJ1-4
size: once
D: TRBD1
V: TRBV6-1
DNA: TGTGCCAGCAGTGAAAGGCCGGGACAGGGTTTTGAAAAACTGTTTTTT
CDR3: CASSERPGQGFEKLFF

J: TRBJ2-5
size: once
D: .
V: TRBV7-2
DNA: TGTGCCAGCAGCCCGGGGACAAGTGAGACCCAGTACTTC
CDR3: CASSPGTSETQYF

J: TRBJ2-7
size: .
D: TRBD1
V: TRBV10-3
DNA: TGTGCCACCGACCTGGGACAGGGCTACGAGCAGTACTTC
CDR3: CATDLGQGYEQYF

J: TRBJ1-1
size: few
D: .
V: TRBV5-1
DNA: TGCGCCAGCAGCATCGGGTGGGGTGAAGCTTTCTTT
CDR3: CASSIGWGEAFF

J: TRBJ2-7
size: .
D: TRBD2
V: TRBV7-2
DNA: TGTGCCAGCAGCTTAGGACTAGCGGGCTACGAGCAGTACTTC
CDR3: CASSLGLAGYEQYF

J: TRBJ1-2
size: .
D: .
V: TRBV29-1
DNA: TGCAGCGTTCCCTTCGGGGAACCGGCCTCGGGCAACTATGGCTACACCTTC
CDR3: CSVPFGEPASGNYGYTF

J: TRBJ2-7
size: .
D: TRBD1
V: TRBV5-8
DNA: TGTGCCAGCCGGGACAGGGAGGGACTCGGTAGCTCCTACGAGCAGTACTTC
CDR3: CASRDREGLGSSYEQYF

J: TRBJ2-5
size: .
D: .
V: TRBV2
DNA: TGTGCCAGCAGTGAAGCGGGACTGGAGGAGACCCAGTACTTC
CDR3: CASSEAGLEETQYF

J: TRBJ1-4
size: .
D: TRBD1
V: TRBV15
DNA: TGTGCCACCAGCAGAGACGGCGGGACAGGGACCGAAAAACTGTTTTTT
CDR3: CATSRDGGTGTEKLFF

J: TRBJ2-7
size: .
D: .
V: TRBV30
DNA: TGTGCCTGGAGTGGGGGTCAGGGTAGGAGCGAGCAGTACTTC
CDR3: CAWSGGQGRSEQYF

J: TRBJ2-7
size: .
D: TRBD1
V: TRBV14
DNA: TGTGCCAGCAGCCAGTCGGGACAGGGCTCCTACGAGCAGTACTTC
CDR3: CASSQSGQGSYEQYF

J: TRBJ1-2
size: .
D: .
V: TRBV7-7
DNA: TGTGCCAGCAGCCCCCGGACAGATGGGATCTATGGCTACACCTTC
CDR3: CASSPRTDGIYGYTF

J: TRBJ2-7
size: .
D: .
V: TRBV10-3
DNA: TGTGCCATCAGGCCGGGATCTCAGACAGGGCACCAGGCGGGAGAGGAGGGCGAGCAGTACTTC
CDR3: CAIRPGSQTGHQAGEEGEQYF

J: TRBJ1-4
size: .
D: .
V: TRBV30
DNA: TGTGCCTGGAACCCCAGCAGGACTAATGAAAAACTGTTTTTT
CDR3: CAWNPSRTNEKLFF

J: TRBJ2-2
size: few
D: .
V: TRBV27
DNA: TGTGCCAGCAAGGAGGGGACCGGGGAGCTGTTTTTT
CDR3: CASKEGTGELFF

J: TRBJ2-7
size: few
D: TRBD1
V: TRBV11-3
DNA: TGTGCCAGCAGCGTCGGGGGACAGGGCTACGAGCAGTACTTC
CDR3: CASSVGGQGYEQYF

J: TRBJ2-7
size: .
D: .
V: TRBV5-5
DNA: TGTGCCAGCAGCGGCACCATAACAGGGATAATCGGGCAGTACTTC
CDR3: CASSGTITGIIGQYF

J: TRBJ2-5
size: .
D: .
V: TRBV5-1
DNA: TGCGCCAGCAGCACCGGGGACTTGCGGGAGACCCAGTACTTC
CDR3: CASSTGDLRETQYF

J: TRBJ2-2
size: .
D: .
V: TRBV5-1
DNA: TGCGCCAGCAGCTTGGGACAGGAGAACACCGGGGAGCTGTTTTTT
CDR3: CASSLGQENTGELFF

J: TRBJ2-7
size: once
D: .
V: TRBV15
DNA: TGTGCCACCAGCAGAGATCCGGGAACTAGTGAAGGCTACGAGCAGTACTTC
CDR3: CATSRDPGTSEGYEQYF

J: TRBJ2-2
size: once
D: .
V: TRBV6-5
DNA: TGTGCCAGCAGCTCCAACACCGGGGAGCTGTTTTTT
CDR3: CASSSNTGELFF

J: TRBJ2-4
size: .
D: .
V: TRBV20-1
DNA: TGCAGTGCGCGGACCCAAAACATTCAGTACTTC
CDR3: CSARTQNIQYF